The next 6 T cell receptor beta chains were all read from a single sample in a study of graft-versus-host responses after intestinal transplantation. Their antigen targets remain unknown. The assay was immunoSEQ multiplex PCR, and TCRdb's table has in-frame clones only and misses some. The table includes 45,000 to 60,000 clones, around 90% detected once. This material consisted of unstimulated CD4+ T cells sorted from spleen or lymph node cells, taken before transplant. These receptors all stem from a human donor who was the organ donor for an intestinal transplant.

The V and J genes are TRBV11-3 and TRBJ2-1; D not resolved. CDR3 length: 11 amino acids. Per the germline V gene, CDR1 is SGHNT and CDR2 is YENEEA. The V and J ends lost 5 bases and 8 bases respectively, with 7 bases between them. The DNA for the CDR3 is TGTGCCAGCAGCGGAGCCGATGAGCAGTTCTTC. Residues: CASSGADEQFF.

This chain links TRBV29-1 with TRBJ2-7; 7 nucleotides align to TRBD2. Germline trimming cut 4 bases from V and 2 bases from J; bases unmatched to any gene: 5. Germline CDR1 SQVTM, CDR2 ANQGSEA. CDR3 length: 13 residues. The chain's CDR3 is CSVASGETYEQYF. CDR3 bases: TGCAGCGTTGCGAGCGGGGAGACCTACGAGCAGTACTTC.

The gene calls are TRBV30 and TRBJ2-1; 10 bases match TRBD2. V dropped 4 bases and J dropped 1; count of bases not matched to a gene: 4. From germline, CDR1 is GTSNPN and CDR2 SVGIG (reference sequence). The CDR3 is made up of 15 amino acids. This CDR3 is CAWTGSGGSYNEQFF. The DNA of the CDR3 is TGTGCCTGGACCGGTAGCGGGGGGTCCTACAATGAGCAGTTCTTC.

The gene calls are TRBV19 and TRBJ2-3; unclear D gene. The V gene lost 6 bases and the J gene lost 5 bases, with 12 bases spanning the gap. CDR3 length equals 13 residues. Germline values: CDR1 LNHDA, CDR2 SQIVND (reference sequence). CDR3 sequence reads: CASRSAWEDTQYF. In DNA form, the CDR3 reads TGTGCCAGTAGGTCCGCTTGGGAAGATACGCAGTATTTT.

The chain links TRBV15 to TRBJ2-3; TRBD2 matches 10 bases. The CDR3 runs to 17 residues. With 4 bases clipped from V and 5 bases from J, the junction kept 12 bases outside the gene matches. Germline CDR1 is LNHNV and CDR2 is YYDKDF (reference sequence). CDR3 residues: CATSKKTSGKGVDTQYF. Here the CDR3 DNA reads TGTGCCACCAGCAAAAAAACTAGCGGGAAAGGAGTAGATACGCAGTATTTT.

V and J are TRBV7-2 and TRBJ1-2; perhaps TRBD1 as D (5 bases). Trimming removed 6 bases at V and 3 bases at J, with 11 bases between. Germline V gene data show CDR1 as SGHTA and CDR2 as FQGNSA. The CDR3 is 13 residues long. Here the CDR3 reads CASRAQGYYGYTF. For the CDR3, the DNA is TGTGCCAGCAGGGCGCAGGGCTACTATGGCTACACCTTC.